The rows below give T cell receptor beta chains drawn from one sample of a study of Tregs in tolerant kidney transplant recipients. Repertoires were generated with immunoSEQ multiplex PCR, while TCRdb's copy carries only in-frame clones and drops some. This sample has under 300,000 clones; more than 65% occur once, and the top ten carry about 0.68%. The source material was CD4+ T cells from blood. These receptors all stem from a human donor in good health. The CDR3 runs from the conserved cysteine through the conserved F or W. A D gene is named only where the DNA matches it firmly. Part of the rows lack a size; the others show once, few, many or a class for expanded clones.

v_gene,d_gene,j_gene,abundance,CDR3aa,CDR3nt
TRBV19,TRBD2,TRBJ2-7,.,CASGLAGAHEQYF,TGTGCCAGTGGGTTAGCGGGAGCCCACGAGCAGTACTTC
TRBV29-1,.,TRBJ2-7,.,CSVRGGRYEQYF,TGCAGCGTGAGGGGGGGGCGCTACGAGCAGTACTTC
TRBV29-1,.,TRBJ1-2,once,CSVTGFYGYTF,TGCAGCGTCACAGGATTCTATGGCTACACCTTC
TRBV7-2,.,TRBJ2-7,.,CASSLGGGMEAYEQYF,TGTGCCAGCAGCTTAGGTGGGGGTATGGAGGCCTACGAGCAGTACTTC
TRBV7-3,.,TRBJ2-1,.,CASSLAAHKNEQFF,TGTGCCAGCAGCTTGGCAGCCCATAAGAATGAGCAGTTCTTC
TRBV18,.,TRBJ1-5,.,CASSPRADQPQHF,TGTGCCAGCTCACCAAGAGCGGATCAGCCCCAGCATTTT
TRBV5-4,TRBD2,TRBJ2-3,few,CASTSGVGDTQYF,TGTGCCAGCACTAGCGGGGTTGGGGATACGCAGTATTTT
TRBV18,.,TRBJ2-7,.,CASSESYEQYF,TGTGCCAGCTCAGAGTCCTACGAGCAGTACTTC
TRBV5-1,.,TRBJ2-1,.,CASSPDPHNDEQFF,TGCGCCAGCAGTCCGGACCCCCACAATGATGAGCAGTTCTTC
TRBV9,TRBD1,TRBJ2-3,.,CASSLGQDRHTDTQYF,TGTGCCAGCAGCTTGGGACAGGACCGGCACACAGATACGCAGTATTTT
TRBV6-5,TRBD1,TRBJ2-5,.,CASSRGGYETQYF,TGTGCCAGCAGCCGAGGGGGCTACGAAACCCAGTACTTC
TRBV7-9,TRBD1,TRBJ1-3,.,CASREGASSGNTIYF,TGTGCCAGCAGGGAGGGGGCGAGCTCTGGAAACACCATATATTTT
TRBV6-1,.,TRBJ2-7,few,CASSVGGTEYEQYF,TGTGCCAGCAGTGTAGGGGGGACTGAATACGAGCAGTACTTC
TRBV9,.,TRBJ2-1,.,CASSVGQVSGYNEQFF,TGTGCCAGCAGCGTAGGGCAGGTTTCAGGCTACAATGAGCAGTTCTTC
TRBV18,.,TRBJ1-2,.,CASSPPGIQGYTF,TGTGCCAGCTCACCACCAGGGATACAGGGCTACACCTTC
TRBV14,.,TRBJ1-3,.,CASSQVRGNGNTIYF,TGTGCCAGCAGCCAAGTTAGAGGGAATGGAAACACCATATATTTT
TRBV7-8,TRBD2,TRBJ2-3,.,CASSLARLASDTQYF,TGTGCCAGCAGCTTAGCGCGACTAGCGTCAGATACGCAGTATTTT
TRBV6-5,.,TRBJ2-3,.,CASSYPFRVKADTQYF,TGTGCCAGCAGTTATCCCTTTCGCGTTAAGGCAGATACGCAGTATTTT
TRBV29-1,TRBD1,TRBJ1-1,few,CSYKQGASTEAFF,TGCAGCTACAAACAGGGGGCGAGTACTGAAGCTTTCTTT
TRBV7-2,.,TRBJ1-2,few,CASSWQSYGYTF,TGTGCCAGCAGCTGGCAGAGCTATGGCTACACCTTC
TRBV7-3,TRBD2,TRBJ2-1,.,CASSAPSGLHNEQFF,TGTGCCAGCAGCGCACCTAGCGGGCTGCACAATGAGCAGTTCTTC
TRBV7-8,.,TRBJ1-2,.,CASSLGGNYGYTF,TGTGCCAGCAGCCTGGGGGGTAACTATGGCTACACCTTC
TRBV18,.,TRBJ2-5,.,CASSAGAQETQYF,TGTGCCAGCTCAGCCGGGGCTCAAGAGACCCAGTACTTC
TRBV7-2,.,TRBJ2-3,once,CASSQEPGRVYTQYF,TGTGCCAGCAGCCAGGAGCCGGGACGAGTGTATACGCAGTATTTT
TRBV20-1,.,TRBJ2-3,.,CSAKYDTQYF,TGCAGTGCTAAGTACGATACGCAGTATTTT
TRBV4-1,TRBD2,TRBJ2-2,.,CASSLFSGNNAGELFF,TGCGCCAGCAGCCTTTTTAGCGGGAATAACGCCGGGGAGCTGTTTTTT
TRBV29-1,TRBD1,TRBJ2-1,.,CSVEDRAYNEQFF,TGCAGCGTTGAGGACAGGGCCTACAATGAGCAGTTCTTC